These 28 T cell receptor beta chains were sequenced from one sample in a study of tumor-infiltrating lymphocytes in primary liver carcinoma. A primer matching the constant region was used to make TCR beta cDNA from around 460 ng of total RNA. Investigators got TCR beta libraries out of three nested multiplex PCR rounds, done with slightly modified ARM-PCR. Running 10 cycles apiece, the first two PCR rounds relied on TRBV1-TRBV30 forward primers together with a C-beta reverse primer. One entry per CDR3 protein, called by TCRdb with MiXCR from the multiplex PCR reads. The table includes around 100,000 distinct CDR3 sequences, almost 70% detected once. Without any cell sorting, roughly 20-32 mg of bulk tissue yielded co-extracted RNA and DNA. The sequenced sample consisted of liver tumor tissue from sampling region 5. Indicated subset: tumor region T5, tumor centre. These receptors were collected from a woman in her fifties or sixties with primary liver carcinoma and hepatitis B virus infection.

This clonotype is medium-sized. The rearrangement uses TRBV6-6 and TRBJ2-7, with 7 bases aligning to TRBD1. This CDR3 has 16 amino acids. Germline CDR1 reads MNHNY; CDR2 reads SVGAGI (reference sequence). The junction had 5 bases not matched to a gene; V was cut back by 0 bases and J by 0 bases. The CDR3 protein is CASSYSGQRSSYEQYF. The CDR3 nucleotides are TGTGCCAGCAGTTACTCGGGACAGAGGAGCTCCTACGAGCAGTACTTC.

This clonotype was seen ten or more times. The chain has TRBV6-6 and TRBJ1-5, with TRBD1 identical over 7 bases. Trimming removed 5 bases from V and 3 bases from J; junction bases left unmatched: 4. The CDR3 runs 14 residues. Per the germline V gene, CDR1 is MNHNY and CDR2 is SVGAGI (reference sequence). The CDR3 DNA reads as TGTGCCAGCAGTCGGGACAGAATCAATCAGCCCCAGCATTTT. Its translation is CASSRDRINQPQHF.

The chain has TRBV7-9 and TRBJ1-4; D not certain. CDR1 and CDR2 (germline): SEHNR, FQNEAQ (reference sequence). This CDR3 is built from 12 residues. V shed 2 bases and J shed 8 bases, with 6 bases lying between them. This CDR3 is CASSLTEEKLFF. The CDR3 nucleotides are TGTGCCAGCAGCTTAACGGAAGAAAAACTGTTTTTT.

This clonotype was observed a few times. V usage is TRBV19 and J usage is TRBJ2-5, with TRBD2 matching 15 bases. The CDR3 is 19 amino acids. V dropped 6 bases and J dropped 6; count of bases not matched to a gene: 17. Germline values: CDR1 LNHDA, CDR2 SQIVND (reference sequence). DNA for the CDR3: TGTGCCAGTAGCCCCAGATCAGGTGGACTAGCGGGAGGGCCGAAGACCCAGTACTTC. This codes for CASSPRSGGLAGGPKTQYF.

Worth noting for this clonotype: This may stem from a read error, because a much larger clone lies one nucleotide away. This sequence joins TRBV5-1 and TRBJ1-2; D is uncertain. The CDR3 is 14 residues long. V lost 5 bases, J lost 3 bases, and 14 bases lay in between. Per the germline V gene, CDR1 is SGHRS and CDR2 is YFSETQ. CDR3 protein: CASREGLADYGYTF. The CDR3 nucleotides read TGCGCCAGCAGGGAGGGCCTTGCAGACTATGGCTACACCTTC.

This chain links TRBV11-2 with TRBJ2-1; D might be TRBD1 or TRBD2, each matching 6 bases. Germline CDR1 is SGHAT and CDR2 is FQNNGV. CDR3 length: 15 amino acids. Trimming shortened V by 8 bases and J by 0 bases, and 14 bases separated the two germline ends. CDR3 in amino acids: CASGGGGPSYNEQFF. The CDR3 coding sequence is TGTGCCAGCGGTGGTGGGGGGCCCTCCTACAATGAGCAGTTCTTC.

This clonotype was seen more than once but under ten times. This chain uses TRBV30 with TRBJ2-2; 12 bases agree with TRBD1. V lost 8 bases and J lost 0; bases outside the gene matches: 13. The CDR3 is 18 residues long. CDR1 is GTSNPN, CDR2 SVGIG, per germline (reference sequence). CDR3 sequence: CALNPRDRGRSNTGELFF. In nucleotides, the CDR3 is TGTGCCCTAAACCCCCGGGACAGGGGGCGTTCGAACACCGGGGAGCTGTTTTTT.

This clonotype was detected a few times. The CDR3 ends on some other residue instead of the conserved phenylalanine or tryptophan, so this is likely a read error. The chain links TRBV11-2 to TRBJ2-3, with TRBD1 matching over 8 bases. The germline CDR1 and CDR2 sequences are SGHAT and FQNNGV. There are 13 residues in the CDR3. Unmatched junction bases numbered 7, after V lost 9 bases and J lost 5 bases. CDR3 sequence: CASSRQGLDTQYS. The DNA for the CDR3 is TGTGCCAGTAGCCGACAGGGGCTAGATACGCAGTATTCT.

CDR3 amino acids: CASSLTSGVDSPLHF. The CDR3 bases are TGTGCCAGCAGCCTGACTTCAGGGGTTGATTCACCCCTCCACTTT. V is TRBV7-9 and J is TRBJ1-6; D perhaps matches TRBD1 (6 bases). This CDR3 is built from 15 residues. From germline, CDR1 is SEHNR and CDR2 FQNEAQ (reference sequence). V dropped 5 bases and J dropped 8 bases, with 16 bases sitting between them.

The chain carries TRBV6-5 and TRBJ1-2; TRBD1 matches 10 bases. The germline V gene has CDR1 MNHEY and CDR2 SVGAGI. The CDR3 has 16 amino acids. Germline trimming cut 7 bases from V and 1 base from J; bases unmatched to any gene: 9. The CDR3 sequence is CASTQDRGIVNYGYTF. In DNA, the CDR3 is TGTGCCAGCACTCAGGACAGGGGGATTGTTAACTATGGCTACACCTTC.

V is TRBV12-5 and J is TRBJ2-2, with 9 bases that match TRBD1. Germline loops: CDR1 LGHNT, CDR2 FRNRAP. J gave up 4 bases and V 7 bases, and 19 bases lay outside the gene matches. The CDR3 spans 19 residues. The CDR3: CASALPPIGGTGCTGELFF. CDR3 coding DNA: TGTGCTAGTGCTTTACCACCCATTGGGGGGACAGGGTGCACCGGGGAGCTGTTTTTT.

J is TRBJ2-3 and V is TRBV11-2; 11 positions match TRBD2. The CDR3 is 15 amino acids. The V gene's germline CDR1 is SGHAT and CDR2 FQNNGV. CDR3 sequence: CVTRPGLAGPDTQYF. The DNA for the CDR3 is TGTGTCACCAGGCCTGGACTAGCGGGCCCAGATACGCAGTATTTT.

This clonotype was recorded at least ten times. The chain links TRBV4-1 to TRBJ1-1; D possibly corresponds to TRBD1 (6 bases). The CDR3 loop spans 17 amino acids. Germline CDR1 and CDR2: MGHRA and YSYEKL. The ends were cut back, 0 bases at V and 1 base at J, with 15 bases in the middle. CDR3 residues: CASSQDGSGTRNTEAFF. The CDR3, as DNA: TGCGCCAGCAGCCAAGATGGGTCGGGGACACGGAACACTGAAGCTTTCTTT.

Comments on this clonotype: Germline and junction disagree at one end, which may indicate a read error. The chain employs TRBV11-2 and TRBJ2-1, with a tentative D call TRBD2 (5 bases). Germline V gives CDR1 SGHAT, CDR2 FQNNGV. The CDR3 is made up of 14 amino acids. The CDR3 here is CASSLGLAFHEQFF. The CDR3, as DNA: TGTGCCAGTAGCTTAGGGCTAGCCTTCCATGAGCAGTTCTTC.

This clonotype was recorded at least ten times. The rearrangement links TRBV28 to TRBJ2-7; TRBD1 aligns across 8 bases. Per the germline V gene, CDR1 is MDHEN and CDR2 is SYDVKM. This CDR3 has 16 amino acids. The V segment lost 4 bases and the J segment 3 bases; nucleotides outside the gene matches: 11. The CDR3 is CASSYTPGQVNYEQYF. The CDR3 DNA follows: TGTGCCAGCAGTTATACACCGGGACAGGTAAACTACGAGCAGTACTTC.

There are many counts of this clonotype. The V call is TRBV5-6, the J call TRBJ2-6; 9 bases align to TRBD1. This CDR3 is built from 19 residues. Germline values: CDR1 SGHDT, CDR2 YYEEEE. J gave up 4 bases and V 1 base, and 12 bases lay outside the gene matches. The CDR3 nucleotides are TGTGCCAGCAGCTTGCCCGGGACAGGGTATCTCGCCGGGGCCAACGTCCTGACTTTC. It codes for CASSLPGTGYLAGANVLTF.

In regard to this clonotype: One junction end does not reproduce the germline sequence, and a read error may be involved. In DNA form, the CDR3 reads TGTGCCAGGAGCTTACATTACCAAGAGACCCAGTACTTC. This gives the protein CARSLHYQETQYF. V is TRBV11-1 and J is TRBJ2-5; D gene ambiguous. Germline V gives CDR1 SGHAT, CDR2 FQDESV (reference sequence). The CDR3 is 13 amino acids. The complete variable domain, with remaining parts taken from reference TRBV11-1 and TRBJ2-5, reads EAEVAQSPRYKITEKSQAVAFWCDPISGHATLYWYRQILGQGPELLVQFQDESVVDDSQLPKDRFSAERLKGVDSTLKIQPAELGDSAMYLCARSLHYQETQYFGPGTRLLVL.

This clonotype was detected only once. Its ends do not fully match the called genes, so a read error is possible. The chain links TRBV29-1 to TRBJ2-2, with 9 bases lining up with TRBD2. CDR1 and CDR2 from the germline V gene are SQVTM and ANQGSEA. The CDR3 is 14 residues long. The CDR3 reads CGVEGTSRTGKLFF. The CDR3 DNA reads TGCGGCGTTGAAGGGACTAGCCGGACGGGGAAGCTGTTTTTT.

This clonotype was picked up a small number of times. The junction shows a germline mismatch at one end, possibly a read error. This chain uses TRBV7-9 with TRBJ2-3, with 9 bases fitting TRBD2. Germline V gene sequence: CDR1 SEHNR, CDR2 FQNEAQ (reference sequence). CDR3 length: 15 amino acids. In nucleotides, the CDR3 is TGTGACAGCAGCACTGGACTAGCGCGCACAGATACGCAGTATTTT. Residues: CDSSTGLARTDTQYF.

This clonotype was counted at least ten times. The chain uses TRBV5-1 and TRBJ1-3; D ambiguous. The CDR3 has 12 residues. CDR1 is SGHRS and CDR2 is YFSETQ in the germline V gene. Trimming pared 2 bases from V and 3 bases from J, leaving 3 bases between. CDR3 sequence: CASSFDGNTIYF. CDR3 nucleotides: TGCGCCAGCAGCTTTGATGGAAACACCATATATTTT.

This rearrangement joins TRBV6-5 to TRBJ2-1; perhaps D is TRBD1 or TRBD2 (7 bases each). CDR3 length equals 15 residues. The V gene lost 4 bases and the J gene lost 3 bases, with 13 bases spanning the gap. The germline gives CDR1 MNHEY, CDR2 SVGAGI. The CDR3 loop is CASSFQGGVYNEQFF. The CDR3 coding sequence is TGTGCCAGCAGTTTCCAGGGGGGGGTCTACAATGAGCAGTTCTTC.

Regarding this clonotype: Germline and junction disagree at one end, which may indicate a read error. The rearrangement uses TRBV6-2 or TRBV6-3 and TRBJ2-7, with TRBD1 matching over 7 bases. The CDR3 loop spans 15 amino acids. Germline values: CDR1 MNHEY, CDR2 SVGEGT. The CDR3 bases are TGTACCAGCACCTTTCAACAGGGGCGAAACTACGAGCAGTATTTC. Residues: CTSTFQQGRNYEQYF.

Points on this clonotype: At one of its ends the junction is not consistent with the germline gene, which may arise from a read error. This chain uses TRBV11-3 with TRBJ2-3, with TRBD1 matching 7 bases. This CDR3 has 16 amino acids. Germline V lookup: CDR1 SGHNT, CDR2 YENEEA. CDR3 DNA sequence: TGTGCCAGCAGCCGATGGGACAGCCGCACCTCAGATATGCAGTATTTT. Translated, it gives CASSRWDSRTSDMQYF. The full variable domain, its missing parts supplied by reference TRBV11-3 and TRBJ2-3, is EAGVVQSPRYKIIEKKQPVAFWCNPISGHNTLYWYLQNLGQGPELLIRYENEEAVDDSQLPKDRFSAERLKGVDSTLKIQPAELGDSAVYLCASSRWDSRTSDMQYFGPGTRLTVL.

Points on this clonotype: The junction differs from germline at one of its ends, possibly a read error. The chain carries TRBV11-2 and TRBJ2-1; 7 positions agree with TRBD2. This CDR3 region has 16 residues. Germline CDR1 and CDR2: SGHAT and FQNNGV. CDR3 amino acids: CVSSLEGGRGWNVQFF. CDR3 DNA: TGTGTCAGCAGCTTAGAAGGCGGGAGAGGGTGGAATGTGCAGTTCTTC.

With respect to this clonotype: The junction shows a germline mismatch at one end, possibly a read error. V usage is TRBV28 and J usage is TRBJ2-2; 9 nucleotides align to TRBD2. Germline V lookup: CDR1 MDHEN, CDR2 SYDVKM. This CDR3 is built from 18 residues. DNA for the CDR3: TGTGTCAGCATTTCCCGGACTAGCGAAACTGAGAACACCGGGGAGCTGTTTTTT. Its translation: CVSISRTSETENTGELFF.

The chain joins TRBV28 to TRBJ2-1; 7 bases are shared with TRBD1. The junction had 15 bases not matched to a gene; V was cut back by 7 bases and J by 6 bases. The CDR3 has 16 residues. CDR1 and CDR2 from the germline V gene are MDHEN and SYDVKM. In DNA, the CDR3 is TGTGCCAGCAATTTGTTCGAGGGGGCGAGGAGCAATGAGCAGTTCTTC. Translated, it gives CASNLFEGARSNEQFF. Full variable domain (remainder filled in from reference TRBV28 and TRBJ2-1): DVKVTQSSRYLVKRTGEKVFLECVQDMDHENMFWYRQDPGLGLRLIYFSYDVKMKEKGDIPEGYSVSREKKERFSLILESASTNQTSMYLCASNLFEGARSNEQFFGPGTRLTVL.

This chain joins TRBV2 and TRBJ2-1; the D gene is possibly TRBD1 (5 bases). CDR1 is SNHLY, CDR2 FYNNEI, per germline. The CDR3 has 14 residues. Between the trimmed V and J ends, which lost 3 bases and 9 bases, there was a span of 15 bases. The CDR3 sequence is CASSEFKGRGEQFF. The DNA of the CDR3 is TGTGCCAGCAGTGAGTTCAAGGGGCGAGGTGAGCAGTTCTTC.

Remarks on this clonotype: The junction departs from germline at one end; a sequencing error may be responsible. J is TRBJ2-3 and V is TRBV6-2 or TRBV6-3, with D unclear. The germline gives CDR1 MNHEY, CDR2 SVGEGT. The CDR3 length is 13 residues. This CDR3 is CTSSYADVVTQYF. DNA for the CDR3: TGTACCAGCAGTTACGCTGATGTGGTTACGCAGTATTTT.